The sequence of this TCR beta chain was determined in a study of T-cell memory formation after mild COVID-19. Trimming cost V 1 base and J 3 bases, with 14 bases left between them. This CDR3 contains 16 residues. Per germline, CDR1 MGHRA and CDR2 YSYEKL. In regard to this clonotype: What it recognizes is unknown.

One entry per CDR3 protein results from TCRdb running MiXCR on the 5' RACE reads. The sample has about 620,000 distinct CDR3 sequences, about a sixth seen once. Findings and limits, study-wide: Memory from before infection featured some responding clones, which suggests cross-reactive memory joined. Contracting CD4+ clones lay largely in CM and EM, with CD8+ ones residing in EMRA.

The J gene is TRBJ2-3, the V gene TRBV4-1; D is unresolved. The material sequenced was PBMCs or a T cell subset sorted from them (not recorded which). The TCR originated in an adult woman who had mild COVID-19 (a few samples of this study predate the infection). Cell type and time point are not known. The CDR3 spells CASSQGEALVTDTQYF. The CDR3 nucleotides read TGCGCCAGCAGCCAAGGCGAGGCCTTGGTAACAGATACGCAGTATTTT.